This TCR beta chain was sequenced for a study of persistence of HIV-infected CD4 T cells. Stimulation used approximately 10 ug/mL lysate from CMV-infected fibroblasts. CD40L/CD69 double-negative CD45RO-high memory CD4+ T cells were collected. This was the immunoSEQ version 4 assay in survey mode. Clones were sequenced by immunoSEQ multiplex PCR, and TCRdb holds only the in-frame ones, with some missing. The sample has 30,000 to 35,000 clones; 82% are singletons. For this clone: Its matching antigen is unknown.

The CDR3 runs 14 residues. Trimming cost V 5 bases and J 6 bases, with 14 bases left between them. Germline V gives CDR1 LGHNT, CDR2 FRNRAP. The chain recombines TRBV12-5 with TRBJ1-5; unclear D gene. The sequenced sample was CD4+ T cells sorted from PBMCs after approximately 19-hour stimulation, obtained from a patient who received antiretroviral therapy. This sequence was found in an adult man with HIV who was CMV-seropositive. CDR3 loop: CASGRYGVAQPQHF. The CDR3 nucleotides read TGTGCTAGTGGTCGCTACGGGGTAGCTCAGCCCCAGCATTTT.